The 12 T cell receptor beta chains given below trace back to one sample, sequenced in a study of cytomegalovirus exposure and HLA in healthy donors (dated by TCRdb to the late 2010s). To prepare the library, the immunoSEQ multiplex PCR assay was applied. Held by TCRdb, this immuneACCESS table contains in-frame sequences only and omits some clones. Under half of the omission traces to an unresolved V gene where checked; the cause of the rest is unknown. A total of over 200,000 clones appear in this sample, 88% of them only once. The ten largest clones take up about 2.7% of the sample. What was sequenced was PBMCs. These receptors were collected from a woman aged 18-29 years in good health and CMV-seronegative.

The gene calls are TRBV28 and TRBJ1-4, with 8 bases lining up with TRBD1. Germline values: CDR1 MDHEN, CDR2 SYDVKM. Trimming took 3 bases from V and 0 from J; bases not matched to a gene: 3. The CDR3 extends over 16 amino acids. The CDR3 region is CASSFGTGATNEKLFF. The CDR3, as DNA: TGTGCCAGCAGTTTCGGGACAGGCGCAACTAATGAAAAACTGTTTTTT.

The V gene is TRBV25-1, the J gene TRBJ1-4; D not resolved. V dropped 8 bases and J dropped 6 bases, with 13 bases sitting between them. The CDR3 spans 13 residues. The germline gives CDR1 MGHDK, CDR2 SYGVNS. The CDR3 loop is CASGQGDYEKLFF. Here the CDR3 DNA reads TGTGCCAGCGGCCAAGGAGATTATGAAAAACTGTTTTTT.

In this sample, this clone turned up once. V is TRBV4-1 and J is TRBJ2-3; 15 bases line up with TRBD2. Germline trimming cut 0 bases from V and 3 bases from J; bases unmatched to any gene: 4. Germline V lookup: CDR1 MGHRA, CDR2 YSYEKL. This CDR3 has 18 residues. The CDR3: CASSQEPGLAGGTDTQYF. In nucleotides, the CDR3 is TGCGCCAGCAGCCAAGAACCTGGACTAGCGGGAGGGACAGATACGCAGTATTTT.

This clone occurred a few times. The chain recombines TRBV9 with TRBJ2-2; possible D gene TRBD2, 5 bases. This CDR3 comprises 13 residues. The germline gives CDR1 SGDLS, CDR2 YYNGEE. Trimming stripped 3 bases from V and 7 bases from J, with 10 bases between. CDR3 DNA: TGTGCCAGCAGCGCCGAGGGTGTCGGGGAGCTGTTTTTT. It specifies CASSAEGVGELFF.

This clone was detected once. The V call is TRBV25-1, the J call TRBJ1-1; no reliable D call. V was pared by 4 bases and J by 2 bases, with 11 bases between. Germline-derived CDR1 and CDR2 are MGHDK and SYGVNS. The CDR3 contains 14 residues. In nucleotides, the CDR3 is TGTGCCAGCAGTGGGCCCCTAGCTAACACTGAAGCTTTCTTT. Translating gives CASSGPLANTEAFF.

The gene calls are TRBV18 and TRBJ2-7; the D gene is possibly TRBD1 (5 bases). This CDR3 region has 15 residues. V lost 1 base and J 2 bases, leaving 12 bases between the germline ends. Germline V gene data show CDR1 as KGHSH and CDR2 as LQKENI. The CDR3 nucleotides are TGTGCCAGCTCACCACGAGGACACAACACCTACGAGCAGTACTTC. This encodes CASSPRGHNTYEQYF.

This chain joins TRBV9 and TRBJ2-5; TRBD2 agrees at 9 bases. The germline gives CDR1 SGDLS, CDR2 YYNGEE. V lost 0 bases to trimming and J lost 7 bases; unmatched junction nucleotides: 10. CDR3 length equals 16 residues. In DNA form, the CDR3 reads TGTGCCAGCAGCGTAGAGGGTCTAGCGGGAATAATGACCCAGTACTTC. It translates to CASSVEGLAGIMTQYF.

This clone was seen only once. The chain combines TRBV5-4 with TRBJ2-1; D is undetermined. Germline CDR1 reads SGHNT; CDR2 reads YYREEE (reference sequence). The V and J ends lost 2 bases and 0 bases respectively, with 9 bases between them. CDR3 length: 15 residues. The CDR3 protein is CASSFPAGSYNEQFF. In DNA form, the CDR3 reads TGTGCCAGCAGCTTCCCGGCAGGCTCCTACAATGAGCAGTTCTTC.

The genes are TRBV5-1 and TRBJ2-3; 10 bases align to TRBD2. In germline, CDR1 is SGHRS, CDR2 YFSETQ. This CDR3 has 16 amino acids. V lost 0 bases to trimming and J lost 3 bases; unmatched junction nucleotides: 4. The chain's CDR3 is CASSLGASGRTDTQYF. The CDR3 coding sequence is TGCGCCAGCAGCTTGGGGGCTAGCGGGAGAACAGATACGCAGTATTTT. Drawing the rest from reference TRBV5-1 and TRBJ2-3, the complete variable domain is KAGVTQTPRYLIKTRGQQVTLSCSPISGHRSVSWYQQTPGQGLQFLFEYFSETQRNKGNFPGRFSGRQFSNSRSEMNVSTLELGDSALYLCASSLGASGRTDTQYFGPGTRLTVL.

The V and J genes are TRBV11-1 and TRBJ2-1, with 7 nucleotides matching TRBD1. The CDR3 covers 15 residues. Germline loops: CDR1 SGHAT, CDR2 FQDESV (reference sequence). J lost 2 bases, V lost 6 bases, and 7 bases had no gene match. In DNA form, the CDR3 reads TGTGCCAGCAGTGCTGCCGGGACAGCCTACAATGAGCAGTTCTTC. Translation: CASSAAGTAYNEQFF.

Notes on this clone: This sample also contains other DNA sequences that code for the same CDR3. The chain is built from TRBV28 and TRBJ1-2; TRBD1 might be the D (6 bases). CDR3 size: 13 residues. Germline assignment: CDR1 MDHEN and CDR2 SYDVKM. V dropped 4 bases and J dropped 1 base, with 7 bases sitting between them. DNA for the CDR3: TGTGCCAGCAGTTCCAGGGGTAACTATGGCTACACCTTC. Amino acid sequence: CASSSRGNYGYTF.

The chain uses TRBV7-9 and TRBJ2-7; a weak D match, TRBD1 (6 bases). V was pared by 4 bases and J by 4 bases, with 20 bases between. Germline V lookup: CDR1 SEHNR, CDR2 FQNEAQ (reference sequence). The CDR3 length is 16 residues. The CDR3 DNA reads as TGTGCCAGCAGCTCGATACAGGGAACCTCTGGTTACGAGCAGTACTTC. Amino acids: CASSSIQGTSGYEQYF.